The table lists the clone carrying this T cell receptor beta chain with many counts. The sample comes from a study of human T cells and chemical hapten exposure. TCRdb ran MiXCR on the RACE reads and lists one entry per CDR3 protein. Of some 80,000 distinct CDR3 sequences in the sample, roughly 11% were seen once. The CDR3 spans 14 residues. V shed 5 bases and J shed 6 bases, with 14 bases lying between them. The germline V gene encodes CDR1 MNHNY and CDR2 SVGAGI (reference sequence). Time point here: patch test 2, 6 weeks after DPC sensitization. The treatment denotes: therapeutic diphenylcyclopropenone sensitization with weekly scalp DPC. Every donor had alopecia and was 18 to 70 years old; all were suitable for DPC.

The source is a man younger than 35 with alopecia areata. Some clones in this sample may be carry-over from other donors' samples. The sample here was whole blood, taken in connection with sensitization to the hapten diphenylcyclopropenone (DPC). The V gene is TRBV6-6, the J gene TRBJ2-1; D is perhaps TRBD2 (6 bases). The DNA of the CDR3 is TGTGCCAGCAGTCCACTCCGGGGAGGCAATGAGCAGTTCTTC. Translated: CASSPLRGGNEQFF.